Each of the 15 T cell receptor beta chains below was sequenced from the same sample in a study of glioma-infiltrating T cells after dendritic cell vaccination. The repertoire was sequenced with immunoSEQ multiplex PCR; TCRdb's copy has only in-frame clones and lacks some. The sample contains 35,000 to 40,000 clones, just under 85% of which appear only once. The specimen comprised blood, sampled before dendritic cell vaccination. These receptors originate from a human donor with glioblastoma.

This chain uses TRBV9 with TRBJ2-2, with 9 nucleotides matching TRBD1. This CDR3 has 15 amino acids. CDR1 is SGDLS, CDR2 YYNGEE, per germline. V lost 3 bases and J lost 5; bases outside the gene matches: 5. The DNA for the CDR3 is TGTGCCAGCAGCGAAGGGACAGGGCGTACCGGGGAGCTGTTTTTT. It codes for CASSEGTGRTGELFF.

This chain connects TRBV5-1 to TRBJ1-5; D is unresolved. The germline V gene encodes CDR1 SGHRS and CDR2 YFSETQ. V was shortened by 2 bases and J by 2 bases, with 11 bases between the two germline ends. The CDR3 runs to 15 residues. The chain's CDR3 is CASSFAGEGNQPQHF. CDR3 DNA: TGCGCCAGCAGCTTCGCGGGTGAGGGCAATCAGCCCCAGCATTTT.

The chain links TRBV27 to TRBJ1-5; 11 bases fit TRBD1. Germline V gives CDR1 MNHEY, CDR2 SMNVEV (reference sequence). CDR3 size: 18 residues. The ends lost 3 bases at V and 2 bases at J; junction bases unmatched: 9. The CDR3 DNA reads as TGTGCCAGCAGTTTCGGGACAGGGGGTGGATGGGGCAATCAGCCCCAGCATTTT. It translates to CASSFGTGGGWGNQPQHF.

The V gene is TRBV30, the J gene TRBJ2-5, with 9 positions matching TRBD1. With 1 base clipped from V and 4 bases from J, the junction kept 7 bases outside the gene matches. The CDR3 covers 15 residues. CDR1 and CDR2 from the germline V gene are GTSNPN and SVGIG (reference sequence). In nucleotides, the CDR3 is TGTGCCTGGAGTGCGACGACAGGGGGTCGAGAGACCCAGTACTTC. This encodes CAWSATTGGRETQYF.

This chain uses TRBV4-2 with TRBJ1-1; 9 bases match TRBD1. Germline V gene data show CDR1 as LGHNA and CDR2 as YNFKEQ. The junction had 4 bases not matched to a gene; V was cut back by 4 bases and J by 1 base. CDR3 length: 15 residues. CDR3 in amino acids: CASSPWTGANTEAFF. The CDR3 DNA is TGTGCCAGCAGCCCTTGGACAGGGGCGAACACTGAAGCTTTCTTT.

The sample holds one count of this clone. This sequence joins TRBV9 and TRBJ2-2, with D hard to call. CDR3 length: 13 amino acids. CDR1 SGDLS and CDR2 YYNGEE come from the germline V gene. Trimming removed 0 bases from V and 5 bases from J, with 5 bases in between. The CDR3 spells CASSVVYTGELFF. The CDR3 DNA is TGTGCCAGCAGCGTAGTGTATACCGGGGAGCTGTTTTTT.

The chain has TRBV27 and TRBJ1-5; a possible D gene is TRBD1 (5 bases). This CDR3 contains 18 residues. CDR1 MNHEY and CDR2 SMNVEV come from the germline V gene (reference sequence). Deletions cut 5 bases from V and 6 bases from J, with 26 bases between. The CDR3 loop is CASSAPDAGLLGGQPQHF. The CDR3 nucleotides read TGTGCCAGCAGTGCACCTGATGCCGGACTCCTGGGGGGTCAGCCCCAGCATTTT.

V usage is TRBV13 and J usage is TRBJ1-2, with 8 bases identical to TRBD1. With V trimmed by 5 bases and J by 4 bases, 9 bases remained unmatched. The CDR3 runs to 15 residues. Germline V lookup: CDR1 PRHDT, CDR2 FYEKMQ (reference sequence). The CDR3 is CASSGTGGGSYGYTF. For the CDR3, the DNA is TGTGCCAGCAGCGGCACAGGGGGGGGAAGCTATGGCTACACCTTC.

As for this clone: The junction and the germline gene differ at one end; a read error may be behind it. The J gene is TRBJ1-2, the V gene TRBV4-1; a weak D match, TRBD1 (5 bases). Germline V gene sequence: CDR1 MGHRA, CDR2 YSYEKL. The CDR3 is 14 amino acids. DNA for the CDR3: TGCGCCAGCAGCCAAGAACGGCAGGGTCGTGGCTGCACCTTC. The encoded protein is CASSQERQGRGCTF.

This chain links TRBV7-2 with TRBJ1-1; no clear D gene. The germline V and J ends were trimmed by 5 bases and 4 bases, with 14 bases remaining between them. Germline loops: CDR1 SGHTA, CDR2 FQGNSA. The CDR3 sequence is 14 residues long. The CDR3 region is CASSPGGRSTEAFF. DNA for the CDR3: TGTGCCAGCAGCCCGGGAGGAAGAAGCACTGAAGCTTTCTTT.

This chain uses TRBV5-6 with TRBJ1-5; D possibly corresponds to TRBD1 (6 bases). The germline CDR1 and CDR2 sequences are SGHDT and YYEEEE. The CDR3 is 16 residues long. V lost 3 bases, J lost 0 bases, and 13 bases lay in between. CDR3 region: CASSSRTENSNQPQHF. The DNA of the CDR3 is TGTGCCAGCAGCTCTCGGACAGAGAATAGCAATCAGCCCCAGCATTTT.

This clone was seen a few times. The chain employs TRBV4-3 and TRBJ2-3; TRBD2 aligns across 9 bases. The V segment lost 0 bases and the J segment 4 bases; nucleotides outside the gene matches: 5. The CDR3 consists of 16 residues. Germline lookup yields CDR1 LGHNA and CDR2 YSLEER. The CDR3 bases are TGCGCCAGCAGCCAAGATCTGGCGGGGGGGCCAGATACGCAGTATTTT. It yields the protein CASSQDLAGGPDTQYF.

The chain has TRBV29-1 and TRBJ2-5; D is possibly TRBD2 (7 bases). Deletions cut 3 bases from V and 5 bases from J, with 13 bases between. The CDR3 is 13 residues long. Germline loops: CDR1 SQVTM, CDR2 ANQGSEA. DNA of the CDR3: TGCAGCGTTGAGGAAGGGGGGGAGGAGACCCAGTACTTC. Translating it yields CSVEEGGEETQYF.

V usage is TRBV28 and J usage is TRBJ2-1; 8 nucleotides align to TRBD1. Germline CDR1 MDHEN, CDR2 SYDVKM. The CDR3 is made up of 14 amino acids. Unmatched junction bases numbered 3, after V lost 4 bases and J lost 4 bases. In DNA form, the CDR3 reads TGTGCCAGCAGTTCAGGGGGCGATTACAATGAGCAGTTCTTC. As protein: CASSSGGDYNEQFF.

Points on this clone: Other DNA sequences in the same sample also yield this CDR3. This sequence joins TRBV30 and TRBJ1-6; TRBD1 agrees at 7 bases. V lost 3 bases and J lost 0; bases outside the gene matches: 8. Per germline, CDR1 GTSNPN and CDR2 SVGIG (reference sequence). The CDR3 is 17 amino acids. CDR3 nucleotides: TGTGCCTGGAGACAGGGGACCCTCAGCTCCTATAATTCACCCCTCCACTTT. This gives the protein CAWRQGTLSSYNSPLHF.